The sequence of this T cell receptor (beta chain) was determined in a study of T cells in Graves' hyperthyroidism and ophthalmopathy. RNA transcripts provided the source from which TCR beta CDR3 regions were amplified. A first-round RT-PCR of the TCR CDR3 used the HTBI primer set. MiXCR, run by TCRdb on the multiplex PCR reads, gives a single entry per CDR3 protein. This table has 200,000 to 300,000 distinct CDR3 sequences, almost 25% appearing once. This clonotype was found many times. This TCR came from a woman between 40 and 50 years old with Graves' ophthalmopathy. The sample consisted of blood.

CDR3 sequence (DNA): TGCGCCAGCAGCGGGGGACAGGGAGGTCCAGAGACCCAGTACTTC. The encoded protein is CASSGGQGGPETQYF. The chain links TRBV5-1 to TRBJ2-5, with 9 positions matching TRBD1. The CDR3 totals 15 residues. V trimming: 4 bases; J trimming: 4 bases; junction bases outside the gene matches: 8. Germline CDR1 SGHRS, CDR2 YFSETQ.